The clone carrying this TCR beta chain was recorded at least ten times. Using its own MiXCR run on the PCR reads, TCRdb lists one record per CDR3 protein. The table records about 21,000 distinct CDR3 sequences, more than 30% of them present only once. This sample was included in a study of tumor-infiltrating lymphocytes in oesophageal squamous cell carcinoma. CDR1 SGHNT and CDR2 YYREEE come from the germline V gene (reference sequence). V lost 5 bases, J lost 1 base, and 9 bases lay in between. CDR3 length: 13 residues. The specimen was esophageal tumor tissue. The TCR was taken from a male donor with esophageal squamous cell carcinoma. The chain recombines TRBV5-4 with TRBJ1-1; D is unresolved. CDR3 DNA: TGTGCCAGCAGTTACGACAAGAACACTGAAGCTTTCTTT. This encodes CASSYDKNTEAFF.